A selection of T cell receptor beta chains follows, all from one sample in a study of response to subunit inactivated influenza vaccine. TCRdb itself ran the RT-PCR reads through MiXCR, one entry per CDR3 protein. In the table there are about 780,000 distinct CDR3 sequences, less than 20% of which are singletons. The input for sequencing was PBMCs from blood, taken around 5 days after vaccination. The receptors shown here come from a man over 45 who received an inactivated influenza vaccine. The CDR3 runs from the conserved cysteine through the conserved F or W. D genes are given only for firm matches. Clone size, where shown, is once, few, many, or a class for clones that have expanded.

TRBJ1-1 few TRBV5-6 NA TGTGCCAGCAGCTTACAATACAGGGCTGAAGCTTTCTTT CASSLQYRAEAFF
TRBJ2-7 NA TRBV12-3/TRBV12-4 NA TGTGCCAGCAGCCTCTGGGGTGTGCGGCAGTACTTC CASSLWGVRQYF
TRBJ2-5 few TRBV12-3/TRBV12-4 TRBD1 TGTGCCAGCAGAGGACAGGGGATAGGTGGAGAGACCCAGTACTTC CASRGQGIGGETQYF
TRBJ1-4 many TRBV30 TRBD1 TGTGCCTGGTCCGGGACAGGGAGGGACGAAAAACTGTTTTTT CAWSGTGRDEKLFF
TRBJ2-7 few TRBV11-2 TRBD2 TGTGCCAGCAGCTTTTCTCGGAATAGCGGGAGGTCCTCTCCCTACGAGCAGTACTTC CASSFSRNSGRSSPYEQYF
TRBJ2-2 few TRBV7-8 NA TGTGCCAGCTGCCTAGTGAACACCGGGGAGCTGTTTTTT CASCLVNTGELFF
TRBJ2-7 many TRBV7-9 TRBD1 TGTGCCAGCAGCTACCGGGACAGGGTCACCTACGAGCAGTACTTC CASSYRDRVTYEQYF
TRBJ2-5 NA TRBV11-1 NA TGTGCCAGCAGCCCACTTCCGGGACAAGAGACCCAGTACTTC CASSPLPGQETQYF
TRBJ2-1 many TRBV29-1 TRBD2 TGCAGCGTTGACACTAGCGGGAGGGCCAGTAATGAGCAGTTCTTC CSVDTSGRASNEQFF
TRBJ2-7 NA TRBV4-3 TRBD2 TGCGCCAGCAGCCAAGATCCCGCGGGAGGGTACGAGCAGTACTTC CASSQDPAGGYEQYF